The table lists the clone carrying this TCR beta chain with a few counts. The data originate from a study of shared clonotypes between healthy human individuals. All the donors were Caucasian adults who lived in Nashville, Tennessee. The study ran the assay at deep level. The authors split each subset's genomic DNA evenly across several immunoSEQ plates. TCRdb's copy holds only in-frame clones and misses some; the assay was immunoSEQ multiplex PCR. Here the sample spans over a million clones, about 76% being singletons. The ends were cut back, 5 bases at V and 0 bases at J, with 8 bases in the middle. In germline, CDR1 is LNHDA, CDR2 SQIVND (reference sequence). This CDR3 spans 15 amino acids.

This chain joins TRBV19 and TRBJ2-6; D remains unclear. The sample consisted of memory CD4+ T cells sorted from blood. Described subset: CD45RA-negative fraction. The TCR originated in a man aged 18 to 35 in good health. CDR3 in amino acids: CASSVQDSGANVLTF. The CDR3 coding sequence is TGTGCCAGTAGTGTCCAAGACTCTGGGGCCAACGTCCTGACTTTC.